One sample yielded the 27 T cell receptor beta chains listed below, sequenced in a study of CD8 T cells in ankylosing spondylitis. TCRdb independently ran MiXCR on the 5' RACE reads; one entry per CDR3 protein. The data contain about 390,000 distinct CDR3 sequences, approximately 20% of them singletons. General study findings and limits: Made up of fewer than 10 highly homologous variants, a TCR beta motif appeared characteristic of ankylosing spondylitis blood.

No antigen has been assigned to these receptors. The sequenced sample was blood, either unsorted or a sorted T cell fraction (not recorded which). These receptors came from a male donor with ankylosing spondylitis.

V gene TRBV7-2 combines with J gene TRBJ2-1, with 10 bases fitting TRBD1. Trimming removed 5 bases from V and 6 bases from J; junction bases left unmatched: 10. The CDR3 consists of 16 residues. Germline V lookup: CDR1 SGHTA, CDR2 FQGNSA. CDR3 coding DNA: TGTGCCAGCAGCGCCGGCCGGGACAGGGGTCGCAATGAGCAGTTCTTC. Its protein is CASSAGRDRGRNEQFF.

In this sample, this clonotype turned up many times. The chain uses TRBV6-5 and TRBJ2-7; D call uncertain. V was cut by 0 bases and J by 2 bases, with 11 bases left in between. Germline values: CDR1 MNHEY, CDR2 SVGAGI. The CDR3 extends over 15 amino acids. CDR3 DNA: TGTGCCAGCAGTTACTCGATTCCGACACCCTACGAGCAGTACTTC. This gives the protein CASSYSIPTPYEQYF.

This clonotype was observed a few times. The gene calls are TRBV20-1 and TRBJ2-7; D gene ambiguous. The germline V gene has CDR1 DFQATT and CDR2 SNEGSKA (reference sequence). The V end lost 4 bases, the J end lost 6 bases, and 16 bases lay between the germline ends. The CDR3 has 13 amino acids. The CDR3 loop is CSATIQVGSEQYF. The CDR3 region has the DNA TGCAGTGCTACGATCCAAGTCGGGTCCGAGCAGTACTTC.

CDR3 DNA sequence: TGTGCCAGCAGTTTAGTTGGTACGGTAAGCTACGAGCAGTACTTC. This sequence encodes CASSLVGTVSYEQYF. The chain employs TRBV12-3 or TRBV12-4 and TRBJ2-7; D uncertain. The CDR3 contains 15 residues. The germline V and J ends were trimmed by 1 base and 3 bases, with 13 bases remaining between them.

The CDR3 region is CSAQRQGVTLYEQYF. CDR3 DNA sequence: TGCAGTGCCCAACGACAGGGGGTTACCCTCTACGAGCAGTACTTC. The V gene is TRBV20-1, the J gene TRBJ2-7, with 9 bases matching TRBD1. V trimming: 6 bases; J trimming: 3 bases; junction bases outside the gene matches: 12. CDR1 and CDR2 from the germline V gene are DFQATT and SNEGSKA (reference sequence). The CDR3 is 15 residues long.

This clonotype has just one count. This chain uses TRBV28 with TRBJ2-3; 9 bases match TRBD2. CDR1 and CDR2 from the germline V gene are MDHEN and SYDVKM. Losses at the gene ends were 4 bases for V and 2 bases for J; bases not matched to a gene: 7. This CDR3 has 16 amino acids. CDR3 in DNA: TGTGCCAGCAGTTCACCTCCGGGACTAGCCACAGATACGCAGTATTTT. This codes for CASSSPPGLATDTQYF.

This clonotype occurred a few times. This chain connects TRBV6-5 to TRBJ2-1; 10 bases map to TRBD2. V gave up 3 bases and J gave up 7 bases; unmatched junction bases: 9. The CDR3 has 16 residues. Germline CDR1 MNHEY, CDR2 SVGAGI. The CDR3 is CASSYLASGRVNEQFF. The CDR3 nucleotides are TGTGCCAGCAGTTATCTGGCCAGCGGGAGGGTAAATGAGCAGTTCTTC.

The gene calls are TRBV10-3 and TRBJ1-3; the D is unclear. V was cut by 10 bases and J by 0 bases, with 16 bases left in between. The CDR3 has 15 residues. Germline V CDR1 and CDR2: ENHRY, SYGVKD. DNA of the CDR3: TGTGCCACGACGGGCGGGCTAAGCTCTGGAAACACCATATATTTT. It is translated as CATTGGLSSGNTIYF.

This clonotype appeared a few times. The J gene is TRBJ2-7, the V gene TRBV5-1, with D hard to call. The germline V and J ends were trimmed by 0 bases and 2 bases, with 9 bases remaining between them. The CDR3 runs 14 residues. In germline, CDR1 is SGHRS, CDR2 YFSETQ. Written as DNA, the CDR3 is TGCGCCAGCAGCTTGGGCCAGAATCCCTACGAGCAGTACTTC. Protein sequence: CASSLGQNPYEQYF.

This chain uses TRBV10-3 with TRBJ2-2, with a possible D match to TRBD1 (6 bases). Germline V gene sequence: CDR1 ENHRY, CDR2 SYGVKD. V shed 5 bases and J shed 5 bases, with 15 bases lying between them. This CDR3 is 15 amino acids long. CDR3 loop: CAISPGAPKTGELFF. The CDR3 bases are TGTGCCATCAGTCCAGGGGCCCCCAAGACCGGGGAGCTGTTTTTT.

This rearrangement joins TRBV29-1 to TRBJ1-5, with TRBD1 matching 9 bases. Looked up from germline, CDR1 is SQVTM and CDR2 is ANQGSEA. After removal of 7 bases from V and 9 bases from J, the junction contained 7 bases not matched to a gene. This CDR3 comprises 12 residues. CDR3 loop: CSALQGQGPQHF. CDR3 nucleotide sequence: TGCAGCGCCCTACAGGGACAGGGGCCCCAGCATTTT.

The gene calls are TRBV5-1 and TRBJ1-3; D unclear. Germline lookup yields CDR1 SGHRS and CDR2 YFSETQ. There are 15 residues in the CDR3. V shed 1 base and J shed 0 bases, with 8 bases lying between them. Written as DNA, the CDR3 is TGCGCCAGCAGCTTGCGGAGGGACTCTGGAAACACCATATATTTT. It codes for CASSLRRDSGNTIYF. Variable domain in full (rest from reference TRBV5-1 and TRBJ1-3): KAGVTQTPRYLIKTRGQQVTLSCSPISGHRSVSWYQQTPGQGLQFLFEYFSETQRNKGNFPGRFSGRQFSNSRSEMNVSTLELGDSALYLCASSLRRDSGNTIYFGEGSWLTVV.

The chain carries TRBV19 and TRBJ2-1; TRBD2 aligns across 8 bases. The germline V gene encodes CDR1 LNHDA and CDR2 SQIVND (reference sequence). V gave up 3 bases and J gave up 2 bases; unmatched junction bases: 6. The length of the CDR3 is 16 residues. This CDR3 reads CASSIRAGGTYNEQFF. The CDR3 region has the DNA TGTGCCAGTAGTATCCGGGCGGGAGGAACCTACAATGAGCAGTTCTTC.

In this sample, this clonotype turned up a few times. In DNA form, the CDR3 reads TGTGCCAGCAGTTTTGCCACTCCCGGGCGGAACATTCAGTACTTC. Residues: CASSFATPGRNIQYF. The chain recombines TRBV2 with TRBJ2-4, with D uncertain. This CDR3 spans 15 amino acids. The V and J ends lost 5 bases and 7 bases respectively, with 18 bases between them. CDR1 and CDR2 (germline): SNHLY, FYNNEI.

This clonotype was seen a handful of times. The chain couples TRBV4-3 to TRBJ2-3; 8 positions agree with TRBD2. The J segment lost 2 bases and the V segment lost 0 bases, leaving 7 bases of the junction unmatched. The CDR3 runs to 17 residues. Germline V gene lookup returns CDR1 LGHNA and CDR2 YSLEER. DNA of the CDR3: TGCGCCAGCAGCCAAGATCGCGCTAGCGGGTCCACAGATACGCAGTATTTT. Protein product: CASSQDRASGSTDTQYF.

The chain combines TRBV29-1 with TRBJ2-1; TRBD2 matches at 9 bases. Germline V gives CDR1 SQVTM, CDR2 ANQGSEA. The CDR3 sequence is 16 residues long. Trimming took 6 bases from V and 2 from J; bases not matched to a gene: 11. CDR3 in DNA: TGCAGCGTCGAGTCGGTAGCGGGAGATACCTACAATGAGCAGTTCTTC. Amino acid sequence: CSVESVAGDTYNEQFF.

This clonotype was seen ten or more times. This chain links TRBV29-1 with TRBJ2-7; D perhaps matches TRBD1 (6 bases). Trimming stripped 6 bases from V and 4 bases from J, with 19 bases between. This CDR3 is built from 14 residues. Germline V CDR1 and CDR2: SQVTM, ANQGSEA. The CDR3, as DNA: TGCAGCGTGGCCCGGGACAATGGGGTATACGAGCAGTACTTC. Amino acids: CSVARDNGVYEQYF.

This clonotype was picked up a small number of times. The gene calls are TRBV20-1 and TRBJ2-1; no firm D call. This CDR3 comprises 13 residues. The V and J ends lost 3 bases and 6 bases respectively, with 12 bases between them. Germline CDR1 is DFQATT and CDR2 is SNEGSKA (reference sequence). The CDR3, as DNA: TGCAGTGCTAGCGGTCCCACTCTCAATGAGCAGTTCTTC. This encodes CSASGPTLNEQFF.

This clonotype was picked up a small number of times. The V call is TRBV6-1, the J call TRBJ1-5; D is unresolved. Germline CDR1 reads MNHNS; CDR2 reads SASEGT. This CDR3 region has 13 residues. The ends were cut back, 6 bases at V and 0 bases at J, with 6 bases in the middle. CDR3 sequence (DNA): TGTGCCAGCAGGGGGATTAGCAATCAGCCCCAGCATTTT. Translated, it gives CASRGISNQPQHF.

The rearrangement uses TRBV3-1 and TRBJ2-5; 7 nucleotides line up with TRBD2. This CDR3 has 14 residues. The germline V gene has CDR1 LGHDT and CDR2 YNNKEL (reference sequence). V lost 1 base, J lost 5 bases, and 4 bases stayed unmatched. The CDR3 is CASSQGAGVETQYF. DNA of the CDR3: TGTGCCAGCAGCCAAGGGGCGGGAGTGGAGACCCAGTACTTC.

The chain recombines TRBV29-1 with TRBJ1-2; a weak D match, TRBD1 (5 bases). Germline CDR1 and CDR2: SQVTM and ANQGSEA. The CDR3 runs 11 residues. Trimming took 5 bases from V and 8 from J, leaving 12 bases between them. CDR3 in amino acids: CSVWDSDGYTF. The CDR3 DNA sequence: TGCAGCGTTTGGGACTCAGACGGCTACACCTTC. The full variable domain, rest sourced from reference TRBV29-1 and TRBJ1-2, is SAVISQKPSRDICQRGTSLTIQCQVDSQVTMMFWYRQQPGQSLTLIATANQGSEATYESGFVIDKFPISRPNLTFSTLTVSNMSPEDSSIYLCSVWDSDGYTFGSGTRLTVV.

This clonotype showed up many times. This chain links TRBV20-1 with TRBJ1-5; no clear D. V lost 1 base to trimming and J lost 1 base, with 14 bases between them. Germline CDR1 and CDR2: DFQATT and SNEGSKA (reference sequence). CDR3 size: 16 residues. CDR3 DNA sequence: TGCAGTGCTAGAGTCCCCCCGGGCGGAAGCAATCAGCCCCAGCATTTT. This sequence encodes CSARVPPGGSNQPQHF.

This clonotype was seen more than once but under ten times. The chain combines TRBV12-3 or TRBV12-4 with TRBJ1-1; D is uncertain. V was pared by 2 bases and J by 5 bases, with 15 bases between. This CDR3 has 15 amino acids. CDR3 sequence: CASSLTLGVGTEAFF. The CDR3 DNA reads TGTGCCAGCAGTTTAACTCTGGGTGTGGGGACTGAAGCTTTCTTT.

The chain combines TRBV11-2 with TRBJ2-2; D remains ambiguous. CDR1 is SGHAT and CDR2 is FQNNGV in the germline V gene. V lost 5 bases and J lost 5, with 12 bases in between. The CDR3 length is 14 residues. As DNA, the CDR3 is TGTGCCAGCAGCCAGCGATCGGGTACCGGGGAGCTGTTTTTT. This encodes CASSQRSGTGELFF.

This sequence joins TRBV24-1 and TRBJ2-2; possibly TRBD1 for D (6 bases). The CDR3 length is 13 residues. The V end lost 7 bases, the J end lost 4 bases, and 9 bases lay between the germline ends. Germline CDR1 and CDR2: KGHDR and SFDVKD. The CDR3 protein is CATRQGPTGELFF. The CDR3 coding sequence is TGTGCCACCAGGCAGGGGCCCACCGGGGAGCTGTTTTTT.

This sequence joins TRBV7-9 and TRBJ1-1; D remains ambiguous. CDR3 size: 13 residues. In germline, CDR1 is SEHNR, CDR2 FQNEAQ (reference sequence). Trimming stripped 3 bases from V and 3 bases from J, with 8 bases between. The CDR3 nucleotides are TGTGCCAGCAGCTTTGTCCGGGACACTGAAGCTTTCTTT. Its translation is CASSFVRDTEAFF.

CDR3 region: CASNMSGLRDRARGGYTF. The DNA of the CDR3 is TGTGCCAGTAATATGTCCGGACTCCGGGACAGGGCAAGAGGTGGCTACACCTTC. The chain uses TRBV19 and TRBJ1-2, with TRBD1 matching over 9 bases. Per germline, CDR1 LNHDA and CDR2 SQIVND (reference sequence). This CDR3 is built from 18 residues. Trimming at V came to 7 bases and at J to 7 bases, leaving 22 bases not matched to a gene.